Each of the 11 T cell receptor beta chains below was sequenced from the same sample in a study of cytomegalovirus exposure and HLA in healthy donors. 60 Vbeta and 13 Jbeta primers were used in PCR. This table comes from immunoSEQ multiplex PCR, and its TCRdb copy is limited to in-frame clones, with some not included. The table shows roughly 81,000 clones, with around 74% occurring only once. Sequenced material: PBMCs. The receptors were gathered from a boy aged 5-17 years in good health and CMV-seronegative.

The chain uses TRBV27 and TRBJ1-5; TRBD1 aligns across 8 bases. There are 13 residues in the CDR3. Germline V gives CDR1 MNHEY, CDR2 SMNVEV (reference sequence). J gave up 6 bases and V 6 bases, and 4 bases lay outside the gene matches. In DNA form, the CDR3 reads TGTGCCAGCAGAGTCGGACAGGGTCAGCCCCAGCATTTT. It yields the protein CASRVGQGQPQHF.

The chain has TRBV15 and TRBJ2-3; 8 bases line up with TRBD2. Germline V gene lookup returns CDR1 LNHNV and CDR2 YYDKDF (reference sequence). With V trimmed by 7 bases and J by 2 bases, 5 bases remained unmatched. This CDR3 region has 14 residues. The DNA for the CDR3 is TGTGCCACCATAGGTAGCGGGAACACAGATACGCAGTATTTT. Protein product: CATIGSGNTDTQYF. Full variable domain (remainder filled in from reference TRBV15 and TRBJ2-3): DAMVIQNPRYQVTQFGKPVTLSCSQTLNHNVMYWYQQKSSQAPKLLFHYYDKDFNNEADTPDNFQSRRPNTSFCFLDIRSPGLGDTAMYLCATIGSGNTDTQYFGPGTRLTVL.

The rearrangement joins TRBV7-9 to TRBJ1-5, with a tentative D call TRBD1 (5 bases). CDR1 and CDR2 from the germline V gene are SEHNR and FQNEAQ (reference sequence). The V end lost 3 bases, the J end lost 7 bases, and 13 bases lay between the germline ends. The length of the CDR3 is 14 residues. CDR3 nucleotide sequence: TGTGCCAGCAGCTTCGACAGACAAAACCAGCCCCAGCATTTT. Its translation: CASSFDRQNQPQHF.

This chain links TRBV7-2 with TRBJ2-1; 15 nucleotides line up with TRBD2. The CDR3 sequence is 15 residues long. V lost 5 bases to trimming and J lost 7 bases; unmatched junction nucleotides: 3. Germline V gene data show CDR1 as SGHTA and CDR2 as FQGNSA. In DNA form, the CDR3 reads TGTGCCAGCAGCGAGGGACTAGCGGGAGGAAATGAGCAGTTCTTC. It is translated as CASSEGLAGGNEQFF.

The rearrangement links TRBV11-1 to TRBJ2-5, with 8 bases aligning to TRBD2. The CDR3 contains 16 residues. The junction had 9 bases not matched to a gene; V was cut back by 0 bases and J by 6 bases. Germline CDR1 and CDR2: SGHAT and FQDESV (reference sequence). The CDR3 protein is CASSLARRGGWQTQYF. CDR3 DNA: TGTGCCAGCAGCTTAGCCCGTCGGGGGGGCTGGCAGACCCAGTACTTC.

The CDR3 protein is CASSGQGGTEAFF. CDR3 bases: TGTGCCAGCAGCGGACAGGGGGGCACTGAAGCTTTCTTT. V is TRBV25-1 and J is TRBJ1-1; 10 nucleotides match TRBD1. The CDR3 runs 13 residues. V was pared by 6 bases and J by 4 bases, with 2 bases of the junction left unmatched. Germline loops: CDR1 MGHDK, CDR2 SYGVNS. The entire variable domain, with the rest obtained from reference TRBV25-1 and TRBJ1-1, is as follows: EADIYQTPRYLVIGTGKKITLECSQTMGHDKMYWYQQDPGMELHLIHYSYGVNSTEKGDLSSESTVSRIRTEHFPLTLESARPSHTSQYLCASSGQGGTEAFFGQGTRLTVV.

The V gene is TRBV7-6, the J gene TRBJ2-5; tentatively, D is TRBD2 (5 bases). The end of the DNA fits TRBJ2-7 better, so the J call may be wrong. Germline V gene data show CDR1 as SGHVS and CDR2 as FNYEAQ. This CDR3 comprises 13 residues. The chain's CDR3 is CASSPGEQYEQYF. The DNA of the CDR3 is TGTGCCAGCAGCCCCGGGGAGCAGTACGAGCAGTACTTC.

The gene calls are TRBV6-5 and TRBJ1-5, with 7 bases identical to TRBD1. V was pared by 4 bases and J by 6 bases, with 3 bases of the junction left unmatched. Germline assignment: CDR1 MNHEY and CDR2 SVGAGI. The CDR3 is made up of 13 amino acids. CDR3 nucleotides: TGTGCCAGCAGTTTCGACAGGGTTCAGCCCCAGCATTTT. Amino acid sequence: CASSFDRVQPQHF.

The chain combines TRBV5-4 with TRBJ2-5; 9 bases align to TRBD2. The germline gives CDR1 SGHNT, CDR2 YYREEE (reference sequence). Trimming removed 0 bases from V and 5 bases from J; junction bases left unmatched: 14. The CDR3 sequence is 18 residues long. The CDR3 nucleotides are TGTGCCAGCAGCTTGGGACGACTGCCTAGCGGGGTATGGGAGACCCAGTACTTC. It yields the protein CASSLGRLPSGVWETQYF.

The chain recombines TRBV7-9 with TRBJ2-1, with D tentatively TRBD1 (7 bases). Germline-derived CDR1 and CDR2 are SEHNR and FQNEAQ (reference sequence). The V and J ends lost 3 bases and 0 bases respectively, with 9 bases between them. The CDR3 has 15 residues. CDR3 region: CASSLQGGSYNEQFF. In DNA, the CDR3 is TGTGCCAGCAGCTTGCAGGGGGGCTCCTACAATGAGCAGTTCTTC.

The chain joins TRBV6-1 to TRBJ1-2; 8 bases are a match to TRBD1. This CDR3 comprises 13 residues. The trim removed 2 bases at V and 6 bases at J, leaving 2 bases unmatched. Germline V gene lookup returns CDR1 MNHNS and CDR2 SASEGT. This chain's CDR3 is CASSEQGANGYTF. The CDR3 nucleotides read TGTGCCAGCAGTGAACAGGGGGCTAATGGCTACACCTTC.